Each of the 24 T cell receptor beta chains below was sequenced from the same sample in a study of read filtering for tumor transcriptome and immune sequencing. The library was built from around 400 ng RNA with molecular barcoded adaptors for alpha/delta and beta/gamma chains. Via MiXCR, TCRdb re-called the reads, giving one row per CDR3 protein. The sample consists of 50,000 to 65,000 distinct CDR3 sequences, around a fifth of them appearing once. The sample consisted of a population of CD138-negative cells sorted from bone marrow. The receptor source for this set is a donor at least 40 years old with multiple myeloma.

In this sample, this clonotype turned up many times. The rearrangement uses TRBV7-2 and TRBJ2-1; D not certain. The CDR3 spans 15 residues. The V end was cut by 4 bases, the J end by 3 bases, with 13 bases between. Germline V lookup: CDR1 SGHTA, CDR2 FQGNSA. The CDR3 nucleotides read TGTGCCAGCAGCTACTCAAACGACTTCTACAATGAGCAGTTCTTC. Translating gives CASSYSNDFYNEQFF.

Points on this clonotype: A much bigger clone sits one base away, suggesting this may be a read error. CDR3 DNA sequence: TGTGCCAGCAGTCAAAGACTGGGGACTGAAGCTTTCTTT. Translating it yields CASSQRLGTEAFF. The chain has TRBV12-3 or TRBV12-4 and TRBJ1-1; D gene unclear. The ends were cut back, 5 bases at V and 5 bases at J, with 12 bases in the middle. The CDR3 is 13 amino acids.

This clonotype was found many times. The rearrangement joins TRBV20-1 to TRBJ2-7, with TRBD2 matching over 10 bases. The CDR3 is 14 residues long. V lost 4 bases, J lost 2 bases, and 5 bases stayed unmatched. CDR1 DFQATT and CDR2 SNEGSKA come from the germline V gene (reference sequence). CDR3 DNA sequence: TGCAGTGCTAAGTTAGCGGGAGGAACCTACGAGCAGTACTTC. The encoded protein is CSAKLAGGTYEQYF.

This clonotype was counted once. This could be a read error, since a much larger clone is one nucleotide away. This chain links TRBV3-1 with TRBJ2-5; the D is unclear. This CDR3 comprises 12 residues. Per the germline V gene, CDR1 is LGHDT and CDR2 is YNNKEL (reference sequence). Deletions cut 3 bases from V and 5 bases from J, with 7 bases between. The CDR3 nucleotides are TGTGCCAGCAGCCATCCCTTGGAGACCCAGTACTTC. Translation gives CASSHPLETQYF.

This clonotype appeared many times. This chain joins TRBV7-9 and TRBJ2-5; D is ambiguous. Germline CDR1 SEHNR, CDR2 FQNEAQ (reference sequence). V gave up 1 base and J gave up 3 bases, with 3 bases separating them. This CDR3 is built from 12 residues. CDR3 amino acids: CASSLGEETQYF. The CDR3 DNA sequence: TGTGCCAGCAGCTTAGGTGAAGAGACCCAGTACTTC.

On this clonotype: A much larger clone differs from this one at a single base, so this may be a read error. As the CDR3 is not closed by the conserved phenylalanine or tryptophan, this likely results from a read error. The chain combines TRBV19 with TRBJ2-7; 8 nucleotides agree with TRBD1. Germline-derived CDR1 and CDR2 are LNHDA and SQIVND (reference sequence). The V gene end was trimmed by 4 bases and the J gene end by 5 bases; junction bases not matched to a gene: 1. The CDR3 sequence is 12 residues long. This CDR3 is CASSKTGDEQYL. The CDR3 DNA reads as TGTGCCAGTAGTAAGACAGGGGACGAGCAGTACCTC.

This clonotype was observed many times. The chain employs TRBV30 and TRBJ2-2; no clear D. Germline V CDR1 and CDR2: GTSNPN, SVGIG (reference sequence). The CDR3 has 17 residues. V lost 0 bases to trimming and J lost 0 bases, with 14 bases between them. As DNA, the CDR3 is TGTGCCTGGAGTGTTTCGGTCTGGCGTTCGAACACCGGGGAGCTGTTTTTT. Protein sequence: CAWSVSVWRSNTGELFF. Full variable domain (rest looked up from reference TRBV30 and TRBJ2-2): SQTIHQWPATLVQPVGSPLSLECTVEGTSNPNLYWYRQAAGRGLQLLFYSVGIGQISSEVPQNLSASRPQDRQFILSSKKLLLSDSGFYLCAWSVSVWRSNTGELFFGEGSRLTVL.

This clonotype came up many times. The chain uses TRBV12-3 or TRBV12-4 and TRBJ2-5, with D possibly called TRBD1 or TRBD2 (6 bases each). This CDR3 is 13 amino acids long. Trimming took 6 bases from V and 5 from J, leaving 13 bases between them. CDR3 amino acids: CASRPGGEETQYF. CDR3 nucleotide sequence: TGTGCCAGCAGACCCGGGGGCGAGGAGACCCAGTACTTC.

This clonotype was observed a few times. One junction end does not reproduce the germline sequence, and a read error may be involved. The V call is TRBV7-7, the J call TRBJ2-5; TRBD1 or TRBD2 may be the D gene (5 bases each). Germline CDR1 SSHAT, CDR2 FNYEAQ (reference sequence). The CDR3 has 15 residues. CDR3 sequence: CASSLGALGDETQYF. CDR3 coding DNA: TGTGCTAGCAGCTTAGGAGCGTTGGGGGATGAGACCCAGTACTTC.

As for this clonotype: This clone may be a read error of a much larger clone one base away. Since no conserved phenylalanine or tryptophan closes the CDR3, a read error is the likely cause. The chain combines TRBV5-1 with TRBJ2-1; 10 positions match TRBD2. CDR3 length: 16 amino acids. Looked up from germline, CDR1 is SGHRS and CDR2 is YFSETQ. V shed 4 bases, J shed 9 bases, and the junction held 13 bases outside the gene matches. Here the CDR3 reads CASSIAWASGSGEQFL. CDR3 coding DNA: TGCGCCAGCAGCATTGCTTGGGCTAGCGGGAGTGGTGAGCAGTTCCTC.

This clonotype was counted at least ten times. The rearrangement uses TRBV7-8 and TRBJ1-1, with D uncertain. Germline V CDR1 and CDR2: SGHVS, FQNEAQ. There are 16 residues in the CDR3. V lost 1 base and J 3 bases, leaving 15 bases between the germline ends. The CDR3 region is CASSLGDGGPYTEAFF. In DNA, the CDR3 is TGTGCCAGCAGCTTAGGTGACGGCGGGCCTTACACTGAAGCTTTCTTT.

The table lists this clonotype with many counts. This chain links TRBV5-6 with TRBJ2-6; D is unresolved. Deletions cut 0 bases from V and 0 bases from J, with 7 bases between. The CDR3 is 16 amino acids. The V gene's germline CDR1 is SGHDT and CDR2 YYEEEE. The CDR3 reads CASSLDRHSGANVLTF. In DNA form, the CDR3 reads TGTGCCAGCAGCTTGGATAGGCACTCTGGGGCCAACGTCCTGACTTTC.

In its sample, this clonotype was seen many times. The chain is built from TRBV5-1 and TRBJ2-3; 11 positions match TRBD2. There are 16 residues in the CDR3. J gave up 3 bases and V 2 bases, and 5 bases lay outside the gene matches. Germline values: CDR1 SGHRS, CDR2 YFSETQ. DNA for the CDR3: TGCGCCAGCAGCTTCCTAGCGGGAGGCCCAACAGATACGCAGTATTTT. It specifies CASSFLAGGPTDTQYF.

This clonotype came up many times. J is TRBJ1-1 and V is TRBV3-1; weak D call: TRBD1 (6 bases). Between the trimmed V and J ends, which lost 1 base and 5 bases, there was a span of 14 bases. The CDR3 is 15 residues long. The germline CDR1 and CDR2 sequences are LGHDT and YNNKEL (reference sequence). CDR3 loop: CASSQGPDSRTEAFF. The CDR3 nucleotides are TGTGCCAGCAGCCAAGGTCCGGACAGTAGGACTGAAGCTTTCTTT.

This clonotype was seen a few times. The chain is built from TRBV20-1 and TRBJ2-7, with D perhaps TRBD1 (6 bases). There are 14 residues in the CDR3. V lost 6 bases and J lost 1, with 16 bases in between. Germline values: CDR1 DFQATT, CDR2 SNEGSKA (reference sequence). Here the CDR3 DNA reads TGCAGTGCGCACCATAGGGACAAATCCTACGAGCAGTACTTC. Residues: CSAHHRDKSYEQYF.

With regard to this clonotype: A much bigger clone sits one base away, suggesting this may be a read error. The chain combines TRBV7-9 with TRBJ2-7; D unresolved. Germline V gene lookup returns CDR1 SEHNR and CDR2 FQNEAQ (reference sequence). The CDR3 runs 14 residues. Trimming removed 0 bases at V and 4 bases at J, with 10 bases between. DNA of the CDR3: TGTGCCAGCAGCTTAGCCCCGTCCCCTTACGAGCAGTACGTC. Encoded protein: CASSLAPSPYEQYV.

This clonotype was detected many times. V and J are TRBV19 and TRBJ1-4; D call uncertain. The CDR3 has 14 residues. The germline CDR1 and CDR2 sequences are LNHDA and SQIVND (reference sequence). The V end lost 7 bases, the J end lost 7 bases, and 16 bases lay between the germline ends. This CDR3 reads CASTESLSVEKLFF. For the CDR3, the DNA is TGTGCCAGTACCGAATCTCTTTCTGTTGAAAAACTGTTTTTT.

Notes on this clonotype: One base away lies a much larger clone, so this may be a sequencing read error. This chain uses TRBV7-6 with TRBJ2-1, with D perhaps assigned TRBD1 or TRBD2 (5 bases each). Germline CDR1 reads SGHVS; CDR2 reads FNYEAQ. The CDR3 is 17 amino acids. The CDR3 loop is CASSLPPARGAYNGQFF. The CDR3 coding sequence is TGTGCCAGCAGCTTACCCCCGGCGAGGGGCGCCTACAATGGGCAGTTCTTC. Based on the CDR3 plus reference TRBV7-6 and TRBJ2-1, the full variable domain is GAGVSQSPRYKVTKRGQDVALRCDPISGHVSLYWYRQALGQGPEFLTYFNYEAQQDKSGLPNDRFSAERPEGSISTLTIQRTEQRDSAMYRCASSLPPARGAYNGQFFGPGTRLTVL.

Concerning this clonotype: It may be a read error: a sequence one base away is much more abundant. The chain is built from TRBV18 and TRBJ2-3; perhaps TRBD1 as D (5 bases). Germline lookup yields CDR1 KGHSH and CDR2 LQKENI. CDR3 length equals 15 residues. CDR3 loop: CVSSPPGPSTDTQYF. CDR3 sequence (DNA): TGTGTCAGCTCACCACCAGGGCCAAGCACAGATACGCAGTATTTT.

This clonotype appeared many times. The chain couples TRBV5-5 to TRBJ1-1; D gene uncertain. Germline V lookup: CDR1 SGHKS, CDR2 YYEKEE (reference sequence). The CDR3 consists of 14 residues. The V end lost 1 base, the J end lost 2 bases, and 9 bases lay between the germline ends. Here the CDR3 reads CASSLQRFNTEAFF. Here the CDR3 DNA reads TGTGCCAGCAGCTTGCAACGTTTTAACACTGAAGCTTTCTTT.

Concerning this clonotype: Sequence at one end of the junction differs from germline and may be a read error. This chain uses TRBV3-1 with TRBJ2-1; D might be TRBD2 (7 bases). This CDR3 spans 15 amino acids. Germline-derived CDR1 and CDR2 are LGHDT and YNNKEL (reference sequence). The CDR3 loop is CASSQDGGRNNEQSF. CDR3 sequence (DNA): TGTGCCAGCAGCCAAGACGGGGGGCGCAATAATGAGCAGTCCTTC.

A word on this clonotype: A much larger clone sits a single nucleotide away, making a read error possible. This chain joins TRBV6-1 and TRBJ1-2; D unresolved. Looked up from germline, CDR1 is MNHNS and CDR2 is SASEGT. The CDR3 consists of 15 residues. Trimming took off 0 bases at V and 4 bases at J, with 12 bases between the two ends. CDR3 DNA sequence: TGTGCCAGCAGTGAAGCCGGACGGATCTCCTATGGCTACACCTTC. Translated, it gives CASSEAGRISYGYTF.

This chain connects TRBV4-1 to TRBJ2-7; 7 bases fit TRBD1. The CDR3 contains 16 residues. V shed 0 bases and J 2 bases; nucleotides not matched to a gene: 7. Germline CDR1 MGHRA, CDR2 YSYEKL. Here the CDR3 DNA reads TGCGCCAGCAGCCAAGATCCCGGGACAGTCGCCTACGAGCAGTACTTC. Protein product: CASSQDPGTVAYEQYF.

This clonotype was found many times. J is TRBJ2-1 and V is TRBV9, with D possibly TRBD1 on 6 matching bases. The germline V gene has CDR1 SGDLS and CDR2 YYNGEE. Deletions cut 4 bases from V and 4 bases from J, with 15 bases between. The length of the CDR3 is 15 residues. In nucleotides, the CDR3 is TGTGCCAGCAGCCCCACCGGGACAATTTACAATGAGCAGTTCTTC. Translating gives CASSPTGTIYNEQFF. Full variable domain (missing parts from reference TRBV9 and TRBJ2-1): DSGVTQTPKHLITATGQRVTLRCSPRSGDLSVYWYQQSLDQGLQFLIQYYNGEERAKGNILERFSAQQFPDLHSELNLSSLELGDSALYFCASSPTGTIYNEQFFGPGTRLTVL.